Reported below is one TCR beta chain. Its antigen remains unknown. V was clipped by 3 bases and J by 6 bases, with 12 bases between them. Germline V gives CDR1 DFQATT, CDR2 SNEGSKA (reference sequence). There are 13 residues in the CDR3. TCRdb fed the RT-PCR reads into MiXCR, producing one record per CDR3 protein. Of about 650,000 distinct CDR3 sequences listed, roughly 14% are singletons. The data were obtained in a study of response to subunit inactivated influenza vaccine. Notes on the study in general: Authors proposed each seasonal influenza vaccination draws in few new T cells.

The genes are TRBV20-1 and TRBJ2-1; D is perhaps TRBD1 (5 bases). The sample in question was PBMCs from blood, obtained about 11 days after vaccination. The TCR comes from a man aged 45-65 years who received an inactivated influenza vaccine. CDR3 nucleotide sequence: TGCAGTGCTAGCAAACAGGCCTCCAATGAGCAGTTCTTC. It specifies CSASKQASNEQFF.